This is a list of T cell receptor beta chains from one sample in a study of cytomegalovirus exposure and HLA in healthy donors. Using immunoSEQ multiplex PCR, the repertoire was profiled, and TCRdb retains in-frame clones only, with some absent. The sample includes roughly 180,000 clones, about three quarters seen only once; the top ten take about 0.69%. The sequenced sample consisted of PBMCs. The source is a female donor in good health and CMV-seronegative. CDR3s include the opening cysteine and the closing phenylalanine or tryptophan. Fields, in order: V gene, clone size, D gene, J gene, CDR3 DNA, CDR3 protein. D genes are given only for firm matches. Expanded clones get a size class; other rows say once, few or many, or leave the size out.

TRBV12-5,NA,NA,TRBJ1-6,TGTGCTAGTGGTTTGGTACCATACAGGAGGGATGGTGGTTATAATTCACCCCTCCACTTT,CASGLVPYRRDGGYNSPLHF
TRBV13,few,TRBD2,TRBJ2-3,TGTGCCAGCAGCCTGAGGGGACTAGCGGGCACAGATACGCAGTATTTT,CASSLRGLAGTDTQYF
TRBV5-1,NA,TRBD1,TRBJ1-3,TGCGCCAGCAGCTTGGCCGGGACAGGGGGAAACACCATATATTTT,CASSLAGTGGNTIYF
TRBV28,NA,TRBD2,TRBJ2-3,TGTGGAAGCCTAGCGGGAGGAAGCACAGATACGCAGTATTTT,CGSLAGGSTDTQYF
TRBV7-2,NA,NA,TRBJ1-5,TGTGCCAGCAGGGAGGGGTCCAAGCAAGGTCAGCCCCAGCATTTT,CASREGSKQGQPQHF
TRBV6-5,NA,TRBD1,TRBJ2-1,TGTGCCAGCAGCACCGGGACAGGGGGAAATGAGCAGTTCTTC,CASSTGTGGNEQFF
TRBV6-1,NA,NA,TRBJ2-3,TGTGCCAGCAGTGCTGTGACTAACCGAGGTATTAGCACAGATACGCAGTATTTT,CASSAVTNRGISTDTQYF
TRBV7-2,NA,NA,TRBJ2-5,TGTGCCAGCAGCTTAAGGGGTGTAGAGACCCAGTACTTC,CASSLRGVETQYF
TRBV29-1,NA,TRBD2,TRBJ2-1,TGCAGCTCAGGGACTACTGAGCAGTTCTTC,CSSGTTEQFF
TRBV30,NA,NA,TRBJ1-5,TGTGCCTGGAGTACTCGGACAGCCCAGCCCCAGCATTTT,CAWSTRTAQPQHF
TRBV10-1,few,NA,TRBJ2-4,TGCGCCAGCAGGGGGAGGAGCATAGCCAAAAACAGTCAGTACTTC,CASRGRSIAKNSQYF
TRBV7-2,few,TRBD2,TRBJ2-1,TGTGCCAGCAGCTTAGAGGGCGGGGGGGCGTTGGGTGAGCAGTTCTTC,CASSLEGGGALGEQFF
TRBV6-5,NA,NA,TRBJ1-1,TGTGCCAGCAGTTTGGAAGGGGCCCGTAACACTGAAGCTTTCTTT,CASSLEGARNTEAFF
TRBV7-2,NA,NA,TRBJ2-7,TGTGCCAGCAGCAATCTCGGGCGGGGCGAGCAGTACTTC,CASSNLGRGEQYF
TRBV4-2,once,NA,TRBJ1-4,TGTGCCAGCAGCCAAGTTCTAGGGGAGGGAGAAAAACTGTTTTTT,CASSQVLGEGEKLFF
TRBV30,NA,NA,TRBJ1-2,TGTGCCTGGGGTACAGCTTACTATGGCTACACCTTC,CAWGTAYYGYTF
TRBV7-3,few,TRBD1,TRBJ2-7,TGTGCCAGCAGCCGGGACAGCGCTTCCTACGAGCAGTACTTC,CASSRDSASYEQYF
TRBV30,once,NA,TRBJ1-1,TGTGCCTGGAGTGTTCCGGGCACTGAAGCTTTCTTT,CAWSVPGTEAFF
TRBV29-1,NA,NA,TRBJ1-1,TGCAGCGGTTCTGAACCAGGGGCAGGAGCTTTCTTT,CSGSEPGAGAFF
TRBV6-1,NA,NA,TRBJ1-1,TGTGCCAGCAGTGTCGTGAACACTGAAGCTTTCTTT,CASSVVNTEAFF
TRBV7-8,NA,TRBD1,TRBJ2-5,TGTGCCAGCAGTTTATTCGGGACAGGGGACCAGACCCAGTACTTC,CASSLFGTGDQTQYF
TRBV5-1,NA,NA,TRBJ2-1,TGCGCCAGCAGCTCAGGTGGCGGGGGCCTCAATGAGCAGTTCTTC,CASSSGGGGLNEQFF
TRBV18,NA,NA,TRBJ2-7,TGTGCCAGCTCACCACCGTACACCGACTCCTACGAGCAGTACTTC,CASSPPYTDSYEQYF